This T cell receptor beta chain was sequenced during a study of T cell responses to AZD1222 COVID-19 vaccine. The data were produced by immunoSEQ multiplex PCR, yet TCRdb's version contains in-frame clones alone and is incomplete. The data contain approximately 180,000 clones, 70% to 90% of them singletons. The CDR3 runs 14 residues. The germline V and J ends were trimmed by 5 bases and 4 bases, with 14 bases remaining between them. CDR1 and CDR2 (germline): MNHEY, SVGEGT. This chain joins TRBV6-2 or TRBV6-3 and TRBJ1-1; maybe TRBD1 (6 bases). The source material was peripheral blood, sampled 28 days after the second dose of the MenACWY control vaccine. The sequence was obtained from an adult who received the MenACWY meningococcal vaccine as a control. The DNA for the CDR3 is TGTGCCAGCAGTCCCCTAGCGGGGGCCACTGAAGCTTTCTTT. Encoded protein: CASSPLAGATEAFF.